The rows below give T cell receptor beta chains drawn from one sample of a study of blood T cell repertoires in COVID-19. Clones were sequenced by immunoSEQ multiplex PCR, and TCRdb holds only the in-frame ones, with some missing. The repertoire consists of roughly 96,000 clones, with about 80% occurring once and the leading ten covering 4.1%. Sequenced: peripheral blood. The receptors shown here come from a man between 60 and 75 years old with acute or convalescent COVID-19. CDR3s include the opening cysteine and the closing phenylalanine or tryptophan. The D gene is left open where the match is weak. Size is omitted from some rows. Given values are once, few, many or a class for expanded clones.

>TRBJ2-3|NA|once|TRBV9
CASSVEQTTDTQYF
TGTGCCAGCAGCGTAGAACAGACCACAGATACGCAGTATTTT
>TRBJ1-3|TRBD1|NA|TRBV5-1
CASSTTGVTGNTIYF
TGCGCCAGCAGCACAACAGGGGTTACTGGAAACACCATATATTTT
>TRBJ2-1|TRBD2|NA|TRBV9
CASSVAGGHNEQFF
TGTGCCAGCAGCGTAGCGGGAGGGCACAATGAGCAGTTCTTC
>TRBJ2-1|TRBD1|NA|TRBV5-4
CASSFDRATYNEQFF
TGTGCCAGCAGCTTTGACAGGGCAACCTACAATGAGCAGTTCTTC
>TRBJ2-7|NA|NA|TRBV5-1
CASSLGAGRYEQYF
TGCGCCAGCAGCTTGGGGGCTGGAAGGTACGAGCAGTACTTC
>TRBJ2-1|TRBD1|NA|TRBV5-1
CASSSTGGDSYNEQFF
TGCGCCAGCAGCAGCACAGGGGGTGACTCCTACAATGAGCAGTTCTTC
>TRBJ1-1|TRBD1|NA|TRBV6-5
CASSYSLRGRGTEAFF
TGTGCCAGCAGTTACTCGCTCAGGGGGCGCGGCACTGAAGCTTTCTTT
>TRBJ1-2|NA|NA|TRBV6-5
CASSYSSGVNFGYTF
TGTGCCAGCAGTTACTCGTCAGGGGTAAATTTTGGCTACACCTTC
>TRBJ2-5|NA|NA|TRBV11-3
CASSSGHLERSQETQYF
TGTGCCAGCAGCTCGGGACATCTGGAGCGATCCCAAGAGACCCAGTACTTC
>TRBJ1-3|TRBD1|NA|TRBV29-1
CSVKTIGQGTWGNTIYF
TGCAGCGTCAAAACAATCGGACAGGGGACTTGGGGAAACACCATATATTTT
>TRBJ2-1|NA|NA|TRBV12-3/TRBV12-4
CATHSNEQFF
TGTGCCACCCACTCGAATGAGCAGTTCTTC
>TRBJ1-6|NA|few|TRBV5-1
CASSLEGMDSPLHF
TGCGCCAGCAGCTTGGAGGGGATGGATTCACCCCTCCACTTT
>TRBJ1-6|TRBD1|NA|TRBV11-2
CASSSSDRANSPLHF
TGTGCCAGCAGCTCCTCTGACAGGGCTAATTCACCCCTCCACTTT
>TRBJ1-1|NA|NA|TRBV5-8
CASSLGRNTEAFF
TGTGCCAGCAGCTTGGGGAGGAACACTGAAGCTTTCTTT
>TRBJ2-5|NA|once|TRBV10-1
CASSQSGEETQYF
TGCGCCAGCAGTCAGTCCGGGGAAGAGACCCAGTACTTC
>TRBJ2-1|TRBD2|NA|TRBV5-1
CASSYSGVSYNEQFF
TGCGCCAGCAGCTATAGCGGGGTCTCCTACAATGAGCAGTTCTTC
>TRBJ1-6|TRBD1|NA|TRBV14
CASSLRTGNSPLHF
TGTGCCAGCAGCCTTAGGACAGGGAATTCACCCCTCCACTTT
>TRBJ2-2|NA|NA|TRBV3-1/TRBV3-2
CASSPSNTGELFF
TGTGCCAGCAGCCCCTCGAACACCGGGGAGCTGTTTTTT
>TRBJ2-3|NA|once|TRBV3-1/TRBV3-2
CASSQAFSSGTDTQYF
TGTGCCAGCAGCCAAGCGTTTTCCAGCGGCACAGATACGCAGTATTTT
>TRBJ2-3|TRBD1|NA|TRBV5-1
CASSPRRDRVSDTQYF
TGCGCCAGCAGCCCCAGGCGGGACAGGGTTTCAGATACGCAGTATTTT
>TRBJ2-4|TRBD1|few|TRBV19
CASSFGTDKNIQYF
TGTGCCAGTAGCTTCGGGACAGACAAAAACATTCAGTACTTC
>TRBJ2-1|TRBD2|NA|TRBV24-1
CATGGTSGHSSRNPTYNEQFF
TGTGCCACCGGGGGGACTAGCGGGCATTCGAGCAGAAACCCTACCTACAATGAGCAGTTCTTC
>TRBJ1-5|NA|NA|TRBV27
CASSFTAMEGNQPQHF
TGTGCCAGCAGTTTCACAGCTATGGAGGGCAATCAGCCCCAGCATTTT
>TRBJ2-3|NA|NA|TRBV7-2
CASSLEPSTDTQYF
TGTGCCAGCAGCTTAGAGCCCAGCACAGATACGCAGTATTTT
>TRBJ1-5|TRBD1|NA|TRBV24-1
CATSDFPGQGGQPQHF
TGTGCCACCAGTGATTTTCCGGGACAGGGGGGGCAGCCCCAGCATTTT
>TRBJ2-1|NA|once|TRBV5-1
CASSLEQAGNEQFF
TGCGCCAGCAGCTTGGAGCAGGCAGGAAATGAGCAGTTCTTC
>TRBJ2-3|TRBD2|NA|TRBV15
CATSRRTSGGSTDTQYF
TGTGCCACCAGCAGACGGACTAGCGGGGGAAGCACAGATACGCAGTATTTT
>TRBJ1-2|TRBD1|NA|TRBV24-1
CATSDPRTGDYGYTF
TGTGCCACCAGTGACCCTCGGACAGGGGACTATGGCTACACCTTC
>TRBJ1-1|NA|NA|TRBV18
CASSPVGARDTEAFF
TGTGCCAGCTCACCTGTGGGGGCAAGGGACACTGAAGCTTTCTTT
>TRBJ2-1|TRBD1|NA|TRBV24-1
CATQSRGPFNNEQFF
TGTGCCACCCAATCGAGGGGGCCTTTTAACAATGAGCAGTTCTTC
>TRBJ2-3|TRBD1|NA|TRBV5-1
CASSLALQGATDTQYF
TGCGCCAGCAGCTTGGCTTTACAGGGGGCAACAGATACGCAGTATTTT
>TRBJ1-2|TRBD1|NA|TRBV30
CAWTRGADYGYTF
TGTGCCTGGACCAGGGGGGCAGACTATGGCTACACCTTC
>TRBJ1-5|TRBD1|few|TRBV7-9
CASSLGQQNQPQHF
TGTGCCAGCAGCTTGGGACAGCAAAATCAGCCCCAGCATTTT
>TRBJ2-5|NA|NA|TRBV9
CASSVGVSQNPQETQYF
TGTGCCAGCAGCGTAGGGGTGTCACAGAACCCCCAAGAGACCCAGTACTTC
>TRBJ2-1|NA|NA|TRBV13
CASSLGPGDEQFF
TGTGCCAGCAGCTTAGGCCCGGGAGATGAGCAGTTCTTC
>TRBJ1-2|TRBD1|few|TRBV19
CASSDRRDSYGYTF
TGTGCCAGTAGTGATCGGCGGGACAGCTATGGCTACACCTTC
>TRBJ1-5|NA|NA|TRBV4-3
CASSQDQGVGQPQHF
TGCGCCAGCAGCCAAGATCAAGGGGTTGGACAGCCCCAGCATTTT
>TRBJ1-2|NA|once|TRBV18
CASSPLGGYGYTF
TGTGCCAGCTCACCTTTGGGGGGGTATGGCTACACCTTC
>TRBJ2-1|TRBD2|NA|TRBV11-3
CASSPRSGGSHEQFF
TGTGCCAGCAGCCCCCGCAGTGGCGGGAGCCATGAGCAGTTCTTC
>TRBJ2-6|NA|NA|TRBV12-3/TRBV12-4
CASSPLGANVLTF
TGTGCCAGCTCCCCCCTCGGGGCCAACGTCCTGACTTTC
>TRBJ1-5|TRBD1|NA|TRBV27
CASRRDSEQPQHF
TGTGCCAGCAGGAGGGACAGCGAACAGCCCCAGCATTTT
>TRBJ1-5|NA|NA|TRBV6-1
CASSERTDPYSNQPQHF
TGTGCCAGCAGTGAAAGGACTGACCCGTATAGCAATCAGCCCCAGCATTTT
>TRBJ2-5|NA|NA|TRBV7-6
CASSLASGGVGETQYF
TGTGCCAGCAGCTTAGCCTCGGGGGGCGTTGGTGAGACCCAGTACTTC
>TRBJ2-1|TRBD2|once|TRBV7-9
CASSPSGGAYNEQFF
TGTGCCAGCAGCCCTAGCGGGGGGGCCTACAATGAGCAGTTCTTC
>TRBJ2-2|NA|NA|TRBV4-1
CASSQRGTSRTGELFF
TGCGCCAGCAGCCAACGGGGGACCTCCCGTACCGGGGAGCTGTTTTTT